A selection of T cell receptor beta chains follows, all from one sample in a study of beta chain features in type 1 diabetes. The method was immunoSEQ multiplex PCR; TCRdb's version includes in-frame clones alone and lacks a portion of them. The profile shows 60,000 or so clones, roughly 60% of them singletons. The source material was Tregs from blood. All receptors come from a woman aged 18-35 years in good health. The CDR3 runs from the conserved cysteine through the conserved F or W. D genes are given only for firm matches. Size tells how often a clone was seen (once, few, many) or the class of an expanded clone, and some rows leave it out.

V gene: TRBV5-1
D gene: TRBD2
J gene: TRBJ2-2
clone size: NA
CDR3 protein: CASSSTSGGTGELFF
CDR3 DNA: TGCGCCAGCAGCTCCACTAGCGGGGGGACCGGGGAGCTGTTTTTT

V gene: TRBV11-2
D gene: TRBD1
J gene: TRBJ1-2
clone size: few
CDR3 protein: CASSPGDRGYGYTF
CDR3 DNA: TGTGCCAGCAGCCCCGGGGACAGGGGTTATGGCTACACCTTC

V gene: TRBV2
D gene: TRBD2
J gene: TRBJ2-1
clone size: NA
CDR3 protein: CASSGGLAQYSYNEQFF
CDR3 DNA: TGTGCCAGCAGTGGGGGACTAGCGCAATACTCCTACAATGAGCAGTTCTTC

V gene: TRBV18
D gene: TRBD1
J gene: TRBJ1-3
clone size: few
CDR3 protein: CASSPRDRGANTIYF
CDR3 DNA: TGTGCCAGCTCACCAAGGGACAGGGGAGCAAACACCATATATTTT

V gene: TRBV2
D gene: NA
J gene: TRBJ1-2
clone size: NA
CDR3 protein: CASSEAGDPVTNYGYTF
CDR3 DNA: TGTGCCAGCAGTGAAGCCGGGGATCCCGTTACTAACTATGGCTACACCTTC

V gene: TRBV5-1
D gene: TRBD2
J gene: TRBJ2-7
clone size: NA
CDR3 protein: CASSWNSGWGYEQYF
CDR3 DNA: TGCGCCAGCAGCTGGAATAGCGGGTGGGGTTACGAGCAGTACTTC

V gene: TRBV7-9
D gene: NA
J gene: TRBJ1-5
clone size: few
CDR3 protein: CASSLGQNQPQHF
CDR3 DNA: TGTGCCAGCAGCTTGGGGCAGAATCAGCCCCAGCATTTT

V gene: TRBV11-3
D gene: NA
J gene: TRBJ1-5
clone size: NA
CDR3 protein: CASSFTGLGNQPQHF
CDR3 DNA: TGTGCCAGCAGCTTTACAGGTTTGGGGAATCAGCCCCAGCATTTT

V gene: TRBV25-1
D gene: NA
J gene: TRBJ1-4
clone size: NA
CDR3 protein: CASSWRGGEKLFF
CDR3 DNA: TGTGCCAGCAGTTGGAGGGGAGGAGAAAAACTGTTTTTT

V gene: TRBV4-1
D gene: NA
J gene: TRBJ1-2
clone size: NA
CDR3 protein: CASSPPEGTYGYTF
CDR3 DNA: TGCGCCAGCAGCCCCCCTGAGGGCACCTATGGCTACACCTTC

V gene: TRBV30
D gene: TRBD2
J gene: TRBJ2-7
clone size: NA
CDR3 protein: CAAHPGLAGYEQYF
CDR3 DNA: TGTGCCGCCCACCCGGGACTAGCGGGATACGAGCAGTACTTC

V gene: TRBV5-1
D gene: TRBD1
J gene: TRBJ2-1
clone size: NA
CDR3 protein: CASSLDRGTDEQFF
CDR3 DNA: TGCGCCAGCAGCTTGGACAGGGGCACGGATGAGCAGTTCTTC

V gene: TRBV2
D gene: NA
J gene: TRBJ2-4
clone size: NA
CDR3 protein: CASSERGGVFRIQYF
CDR3 DNA: TGTGCCAGCAGTGAAAGGGGAGGAGTATTCAGGATTCAGTACTTC

V gene: TRBV5-6
D gene: NA
J gene: TRBJ1-6
clone size: NA
CDR3 protein: CASSFRDSPLHF
CDR3 DNA: TGTGCCAGCAGCTTCAGGGATTCACCCCTCCACTTT

V gene: TRBV7-9
D gene: NA
J gene: TRBJ2-5
clone size: NA
CDR3 protein: CASSFRLEETQYF
CDR3 DNA: TGTGCCAGCAGCTTCCGGCTAGAAGAGACCCAGTACTTC

V gene: TRBV7-2
D gene: NA
J gene: TRBJ1-5
clone size: few
CDR3 protein: CASSQVEQGRPQHF
CDR3 DNA: TGTGCCAGCAGCCAAGTAGAACAGGGAAGGCCCCAGCATTTT

V gene: TRBV27
D gene: TRBD1
J gene: TRBJ2-3
clone size: NA
CDR3 protein: CASSLPGQGTDTQYF
CDR3 DNA: TGTGCCAGCAGTCTGCCGGGACAGGGAACAGATACGCAGTATTTT

V gene: TRBV5-4
D gene: NA
J gene: TRBJ2-7
clone size: NA
CDR3 protein: CASTPDNSYEQYF
CDR3 DNA: TGTGCCAGCACCCCGGACAACTCCTACGAGCAGTACTTC

V gene: TRBV6-6
D gene: NA
J gene: TRBJ1-1
clone size: NA
CDR3 protein: CASSYGGGRAGTEAFF
CDR3 DNA: TGTGCCAGCAGTTATGGGGGGGGGAGGGCGGGGACTGAAGCTTTCTTT

V gene: TRBV7-2
D gene: NA
J gene: TRBJ1-2
clone size: few
CDR3 protein: CASSQQVNYGYTF
CDR3 DNA: TGTGCCAGCAGCCAACAGGTTAACTATGGCTACACCTTC

V gene: TRBV19
D gene: NA
J gene: TRBJ1-5
clone size: few
CDR3 protein: CASRIVGGNQPQHF
CDR3 DNA: TGTGCCAGTCGCATCGTAGGGGGCAATCAGCCCCAGCATTTT

V gene: TRBV5-1
D gene: TRBD2
J gene: TRBJ2-2
clone size: NA
CDR3 protein: CASSLLAGRGTTGELFF
CDR3 DNA: TGCGCCAGCAGCTTACTAGCGGGAAGAGGAACCACCGGGGAGCTGTTTTTT

V gene: TRBV5-1
D gene: NA
J gene: TRBJ1-2
clone size: NA
CDR3 protein: CASSLDRAYGYTF
CDR3 DNA: TGCGCCAGCAGCTTGGACAGGGCCTATGGCTACACCTTC

V gene: TRBV7-9
D gene: NA
J gene: TRBJ2-1
clone size: NA
CDR3 protein: CASSHTSIIKFF
CDR3 DNA: TGTGCCAGCAGTCATACTAGCATCATCAAGTTCTTC

V gene: TRBV7-6
D gene: TRBD2
J gene: TRBJ2-1
clone size: NA
CDR3 protein: CASSLMPGLAGGLNEQFF
CDR3 DNA: TGTGCCAGCAGCTTAATGCCGGGACTAGCGGGAGGACTTAATGAGCAGTTCTTC

V gene: TRBV5-1
D gene: TRBD1
J gene: TRBJ2-7
clone size: NA
CDR3 protein: CASSHPGGEQYF
CDR3 DNA: TGCGCCAGCAGCCATCCAGGGGGCGAGCAGTACTTC

V gene: TRBV7-2
D gene: TRBD2
J gene: TRBJ2-7
clone size: few
CDR3 protein: CASSEWRGGYYEQYF
CDR3 DNA: TGTGCCAGCAGCGAATGGCGGGGGGGGTACTACGAGCAGTACTTC

V gene: TRBV10-3
D gene: TRBD2
J gene: TRBJ2-1
clone size: NA
CDR3 protein: CAISAGVGDEQFF
CDR3 DNA: TGTGCCATCAGCGCGGGAGTGGGCGATGAGCAGTTCTTC

V gene: TRBV5-1
D gene: NA
J gene: TRBJ2-5
clone size: few
CDR3 protein: CASSLNPGGRETQYF
CDR3 DNA: TGCGCCAGCAGCTTGAACCCAGGGGGGAGAGAGACCCAGTACTTC

V gene: TRBV6-1
D gene: NA
J gene: TRBJ1-2
clone size: once
CDR3 protein: CASSESGAGGYTF
CDR3 DNA: TGTGCCAGCAGTGAGAGCGGGGCCGGTGGCTACACCTTC

V gene: TRBV7-8
D gene: NA
J gene: TRBJ2-3
clone size: NA
CDR3 protein: CASSLVYDDTQYF
CDR3 DNA: TGTGCCAGCAGCTTAGTCTACGATGATACGCAGTATTTT

V gene: TRBV5-1
D gene: NA
J gene: TRBJ2-2
clone size: NA
CDR3 protein: CASSLVASNTGELFF
CDR3 DNA: TGCGCCAGCAGCTTGGTCGCGTCGAACACCGGGGAGCTGTTTTTT

V gene: TRBV6-6
D gene: NA
J gene: TRBJ1-4
clone size: few
CDR3 protein: CASRGYENEKLFF
CDR3 DNA: TGTGCCAGTCGGGGATACGAAAATGAAAAACTGTTTTTT

V gene: TRBV7-3
D gene: TRBD2
J gene: TRBJ2-7
clone size: NA
CDR3 protein: CASSSGTNSYEQYF
CDR3 DNA: TGTGCCAGCAGCTCCGGGACTAACTCCTACGAGCAGTACTTC

V gene: TRBV7-9
D gene: NA
J gene: TRBJ2-6
clone size: few
CDR3 protein: CASSLESGANVLTF
CDR3 DNA: TGTGCCAGCAGCTTAGAATCAGGGGCCAACGTCCTGACTTTC